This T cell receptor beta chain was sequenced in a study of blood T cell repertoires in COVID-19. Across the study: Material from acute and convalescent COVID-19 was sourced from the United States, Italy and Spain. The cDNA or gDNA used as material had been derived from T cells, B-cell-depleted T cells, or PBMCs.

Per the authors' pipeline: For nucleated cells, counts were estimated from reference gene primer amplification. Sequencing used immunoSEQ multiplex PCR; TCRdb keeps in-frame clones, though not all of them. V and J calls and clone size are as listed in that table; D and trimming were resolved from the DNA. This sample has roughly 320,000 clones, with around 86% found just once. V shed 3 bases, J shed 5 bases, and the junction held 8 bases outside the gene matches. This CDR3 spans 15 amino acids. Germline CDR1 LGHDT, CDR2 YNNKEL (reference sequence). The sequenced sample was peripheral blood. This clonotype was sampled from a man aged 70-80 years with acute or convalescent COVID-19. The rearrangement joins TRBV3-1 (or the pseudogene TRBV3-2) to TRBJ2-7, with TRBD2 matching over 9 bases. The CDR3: CASSQPGLARHEQYF. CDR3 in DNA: TGTGCCAGCAGCCAGCCGGGACTAGCAAGGCACGAGCAGTACTTC.